This T cell receptor (beta chain) derives from a study of cytotoxic CD8 clonotypes in ibrutinib-treated CLL. The CDR3 is 14 residues long. Trimming cost V 1 base and J 2 bases; bases outside gene matches: 2. The V gene's germline CDR1 is SGHNT and CDR2 YYREEE (reference sequence). The data were produced by immunoSEQ multiplex PCR, yet TCRdb's version contains in-frame clones alone and is incomplete. The repertoire holds 52,000 or so clones, with less than 90% as singletons. The sequence was collected from a human donor with chronic lymphocytic leukemia. This chain connects TRBV5-4 to TRBJ2-7, with TRBD2 matching over 8 bases. Sequenced here: PBMCs, sampled after 24 months of ibrutinib treatment. In DNA, the CDR3 is TGTGCCAGCAGCTTGCAGCGGGGGACCTACGAGCAGTACTTC. Its translation: CASSLQRGTYEQYF.